A selection of T cell receptor beta chains follows, all from one sample in a study of blood T cell repertoires in COVID-19. Repertoires were generated with immunoSEQ multiplex PCR, while TCRdb's copy carries only in-frame clones and drops some. This sample yields 170,000 or so clones, of which around nine tenths are seen a single time; 0.45% to 0.6% belongs to the top ten. The sample taken for sequencing was peripheral blood. Receptors originate from a man in his 60s with COVID-19, enrolled during active disease. CDR3s include the opening cysteine and the closing phenylalanine or tryptophan.

V gene | CDR3 protein
TRBV25-1 | CASSGRHRNTEAFF
TRBV5-6 | CASSPPPSGTSSYEQYF
TRBV25-1 | CASRVPGQSNEKLFF
TRBV19 | CASSIVAGGQGGTQYF
TRBV2 | CASRASTSGGNTGELFF
TRBV28 | CASSFTGGKEYGYTF
TRBV6-2/TRBV6-3 | CASSYSLTGKVTDTQYF
TRBV19 | CASRGTGGWNTDTQYF
TRBV21-1 | CASSGLKRTDDQETQYF
TRBV5-8 | CASSLGQGGYEQYF
TRBV11-2 | CASSPRGQETQYF
TRBV7-3 | CASSLISVAYNEQFF
TRBV13 | CASTSDRFGLALHF
TRBV20-1 | CSASFGGSYNEQFF
TRBV24-1 | CATSEGGLTYEQYF
TRBV6-4 | CASSDLRHVRYTEAFF
TRBV15 | CATSYPGSNEKLFF
TRBV27 | CASSPSGHQPQHF
TRBV11-3 | CASSFLTSGVNEQFF
TRBV7-2 | CASSSAKGRSYTF
TRBV5-4 | CASSVQDNYGYTF
TRBV12-3/TRBV12-4 | CASTLGHSYEQYF
TRBV14 | CASSQGGYQETQYF
TRBV9 | CASRGGPTSTDTQYF
TRBV2 | CASRAPGLNTEAFF
TRBV19 | CASSRGDFATNEKLFF
TRBV4-3 | CASSQDEGSRPQHF
TRBV6-2/TRBV6-3 | CASSFDRLSTGELFF
TRBV4-1 | CASSQPSNSPLHF
TRBV6-4 | CATAVRTSGRSYEQFF
TRBV7-2 | CASSSGGGIYGYTF
TRBV11-3 | CASSSGLESPLHF
TRBV10-3 | CAIRDRRSSYEQYF
TRBV7-9 | CASSFFGRTVTDTQYF
TRBV3-1/TRBV3-2 | CASSQAGQGAEAFF